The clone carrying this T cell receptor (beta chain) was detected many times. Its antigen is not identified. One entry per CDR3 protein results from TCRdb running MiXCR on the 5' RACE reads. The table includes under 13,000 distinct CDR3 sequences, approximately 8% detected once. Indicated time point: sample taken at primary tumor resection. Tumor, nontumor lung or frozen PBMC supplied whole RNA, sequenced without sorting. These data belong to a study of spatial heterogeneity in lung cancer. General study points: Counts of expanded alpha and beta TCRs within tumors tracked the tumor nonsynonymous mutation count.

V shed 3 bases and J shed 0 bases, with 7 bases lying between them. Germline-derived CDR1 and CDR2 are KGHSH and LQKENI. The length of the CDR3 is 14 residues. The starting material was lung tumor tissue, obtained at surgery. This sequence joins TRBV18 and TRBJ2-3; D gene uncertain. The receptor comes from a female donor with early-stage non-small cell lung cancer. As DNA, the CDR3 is TGTGCCAGCTCACCGGGCAGAAGCACAGATACGCAGTATTTT. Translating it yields CASSPGRSTDTQYF.